Listed below are T cell receptor beta chains from one sample, sequenced in a study of radiotherapy plus CTLA-4 blockade in lung cancer. Sequencing used immunoSEQ multiplex PCR; TCRdb keeps in-frame clones, though not all of them. The data show approximately 37,000 clones, 70% to 80% seen once. Sequencing used peripheral blood, obtained from a patient treated with radiotherapy plus ipilimumab. Receptors originate from a human donor with non-small cell lung cancer who had stable disease on radiotherapy plus ipilimumab. Both conserved end residues are part of each CDR3. The D gene is left open where the match is weak. The size field is filled for only some rows; it gives once, few, many or a size class.

TRBV29-1	TRBJ2-1	TRBD2	.	TGCAGCGTTGAGCGGGGGGCCCGTGAGCAGTTCTTC	CSVERGAREQFF
TRBV10-3	TRBJ2-1	.	few	TGTGCCACACAGGGTGATGGTAATGAGCAGTTCTTC	CATQGDGNEQFF
TRBV18	TRBJ1-1	.	.	TGTGCCAGCTCACCGCGGTACACTGAAGCTTTCTTT	CASSPRYTEAFF
TRBV9	TRBJ2-7	.	.	TGTGCCAGCAGCGTAGGCCCTTCCTCAGGCTACGAGCAGTACTTC	CASSVGPSSGYEQYF
TRBV6-5	TRBJ2-3	.	.	TGTGCCACCCGGAGGGAAGGAAGCACAGATACGCAGTATTTT	CATRREGSTDTQYF
TRBV15	TRBJ1-6	.	.	TGTGCCACCAGCAGAGAGGCTTCACCCCTCCACTTT	CATSREASPLHF
TRBV18	TRBJ1-4	.	.	TGTGCCAGCTCACCACAAGGGGAAGGTGAAAAACTGTTTTTT	CASSPQGEGEKLFF
TRBV5-4	TRBJ1-6	TRBD1	.	TGTGCCAGCGCCAGGGGGCGCGACAGGGCCCTCCACTTT	CASARGRDRALHF
TRBV2	TRBJ1-5	.	.	TGTGCCAGCAGTGAAACAGGTCAGGGACCCCAGCATTTT	CASSETGQGPQHF
TRBV18	TRBJ1-2	.	.	TGTGCCAGCTCACCACCAGGGGGAACTTCTCTATTAGGCTACACCTTC	CASSPPGGTSLLGYTF
TRBV2	TRBJ1-5	.	.	TGTGCCAGCAGACCCAGGGGCGGGAGCAATCAGCCCCAGCATTTT	CASRPRGGSNQPQHF
TRBV18	TRBJ1-2	.	.	TGTGCCAGCTCGCTTGACGGGTCCTATGGCTACACCTTC	CASSLDGSYGYTF
TRBV14	TRBJ2-5	.	.	TGTGCCAGCAGCCTTTACGTTGGCAGGGCAGAGACCCAGTACTTC	CASSLYVGRAETQYF
TRBV6-5	TRBJ1-6	.	.	TGTGCCAGCAGTTCAGGTCGGGGGGGACGGAATTCACCCCTCCACTTT	CASSSGRGGRNSPLHF
TRBV7-2	TRBJ2-7	.	.	TGTGCCAGCAGCTTAATGGTGACAACAGACCGCTACGAGCAGTACTTC	CASSLMVTTDRYEQYF
TRBV30	TRBJ1-5	.	.	TGTGCCTGGAGTGAACAGAGCAATCAGCCCCAGCATTTT	CAWSEQSNQPQHF
TRBV6-5	TRBJ1-2	.	.	TGTGCCAGCAGTTACGGAGGGAGTGGCTACACCTTC	CASSYGGSGYTF
TRBV11-3	TRBJ1-2	.	once	TGTGCCAGCAGCCCAAAGGCGGGCCCTTATGGCTACACCTTC	CASSPKAGPYGYTF
TRBV28	TRBJ1-6	.	few	TGTGCCAGCAGCTTAGGGGGGGCACGACGTAATTCACCCCTCCACTTT	CASSLGGARRNSPLHF